This passage covers 9 T cell receptor beta chains from one sample sequenced in a study of blood T cells in healthy people across ages. It was with a sample-barcoded 5' primer and a J-beta primer mix that a second PCR of roughly 6 to 11 cycles was run. TCRdb fed the 5' RACE reads into MiXCR, producing one record per CDR3 protein. In the table there are 1,800,000 or so distinct CDR3 sequences, 35% to 50% of which are singletons. Sequenced material: blood. The receptors derive from a human donor in good health.

On this clonotype: This may stem from a read error, because a much larger clone lies one nucleotide away. The genes are TRBV4-1 and TRBJ1-2, with 7 bases lining up with TRBD1. J was trimmed by 3 bases and V by 4 bases; bases with no gene match: 11. The CDR3 is made up of 16 amino acids. CDR1 is MGHRA, CDR2 YSYEKL, per germline. CDR3: CASSRIPGQGDYGYTF. In DNA form, the CDR3 reads TGCGCCAGCAGCCGCATCCCAGGGCAGGGGGACTATGGCTACACCTTC.

The V gene is TRBV5-1, the J gene TRBJ2-5; TRBD2 might be the D (6 bases). Per the germline V gene, CDR1 is SGHRS and CDR2 is YFSETQ. V was cut by 6 bases and J by 2 bases, with 11 bases left in between. This CDR3 is 13 amino acids long. The CDR3 sequence is CASMFGGQETQYF. The CDR3 DNA follows: TGCGCCAGCATGTTCGGGGGACAAGAGACCCAGTACTTC.

This chain joins TRBV7-3 and TRBJ2-1, with TRBD2 matching over 12 bases. CDR1 and CDR2 (germline): SGHTA, FQGTGA. The CDR3 totals 15 residues. Trimming at V came to 6 bases and at J to 9 bases, leaving 9 bases not matched to a gene. This CDR3 is CASRASGGAGSEQFF. In DNA, the CDR3 is TGTGCCAGCAGGGCTAGCGGGGGGGCCGGGAGTGAGCAGTTCTTC.

The chain has TRBV6-5 and TRBJ2-1, with D possibly being TRBD2 (6 bases). V shed 5 bases and J shed 7 bases, with 18 bases lying between them. The CDR3 loop spans 15 amino acids. Per the germline V gene, CDR1 is MNHEY and CDR2 is SVGAGI. The CDR3 coding sequence is TGTGCCAGCAGTCACGGGGGACTGGGTTGGAATGAGCAGTTCTTC. Translation: CASSHGGLGWNEQFF.

This rearrangement joins TRBV6-2 or TRBV6-3 to TRBJ1-6; D remains unclear. The CDR3 consists of 12 residues. Germline CDR1 and CDR2: MNHEY and SVGEGT. Trimming removed 4 bases from V and 8 bases from J, with 6 bases in between. The DNA for the CDR3 is TGTGCCAGCAGTTGGAAGTATTCACCCCTCCACTTT. Its protein is CASSWKYSPLHF.

In its sample, this clonotype was seen many times. The V gene is TRBV7-4, the J gene TRBJ2-7, with TRBD2 identical over 11 bases. This CDR3 contains 19 residues. Germline CDR1 reads SGHVT; CDR2 reads SQSDAQ. V dropped 3 bases and J dropped 0; count of bases not matched to a gene: 13. CDR3: CASSFGLAGGHLHSYEQYF. CDR3 DNA: TGTGCCAGCAGCTTTGGGCTAGCGGGGGGTCACCTCCACTCCTACGAGCAGTACTTC.

V gene TRBV6-1 combines with J gene TRBJ2-6; 10 bases match TRBD1. The CDR3 is 18 residues long. Germline V gives CDR1 MNHNS, CDR2 SASEGT. The ends lost 6 bases at V and 4 bases at J; junction bases unmatched: 12. The CDR3 here is CASRTTGTGERGANVLTF. The CDR3 coding sequence is TGTGCCAGCAGAACAACCGGGACAGGGGAAAGGGGGGCCAACGTCCTGACTTTC.

This clonotype was observed a few times. This sequence joins TRBV29-1 and TRBJ2-5; tentative D call: TRBD2 (5 bases). Trimming pared 5 bases from V and 3 bases from J, leaving 16 bases between. CDR1 and CDR2 from the germline V gene are SQVTM and ANQGSEA. The length of the CDR3 is 14 residues. CDR3: CSVSGWGFEETQYF. CDR3 DNA sequence: TGCAGCGTTTCGGGATGGGGTTTCGAAGAGACCCAGTACTTC.

As concerns this clonotype: This may be a read error, as it is one base from a much larger clone. The CDR3 loop is CSVWTGKVYEQFF. CDR3 nucleotides: TGCAGTGTATGGACGGGAAAAGTCTACGAGCAGTTCTTC. The chain is built from TRBV20-1 and TRBJ2-1; a possible D gene is TRBD2 (5 bases). This CDR3 has 13 amino acids. Germline loops: CDR1 DFQATT, CDR2 SNEGSKA (reference sequence). The V end lost 7 bases, the J end lost 10 bases, and 20 bases lay between the germline ends.